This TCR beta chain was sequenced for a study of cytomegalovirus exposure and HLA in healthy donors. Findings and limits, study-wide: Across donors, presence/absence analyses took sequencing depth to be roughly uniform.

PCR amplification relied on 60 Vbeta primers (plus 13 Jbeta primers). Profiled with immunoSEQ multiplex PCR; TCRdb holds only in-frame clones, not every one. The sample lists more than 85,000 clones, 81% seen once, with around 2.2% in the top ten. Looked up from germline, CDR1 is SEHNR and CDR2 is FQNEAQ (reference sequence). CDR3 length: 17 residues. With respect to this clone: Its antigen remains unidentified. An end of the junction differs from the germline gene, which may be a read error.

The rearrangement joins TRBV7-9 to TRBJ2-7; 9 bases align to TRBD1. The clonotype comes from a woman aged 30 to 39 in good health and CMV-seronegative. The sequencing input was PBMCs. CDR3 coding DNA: TGTTCCAGCAGCTCAAGACAGGGGGGCCCACAACGCTACGAGCAGTACTTC. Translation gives CSSSSRQGGPQRYEQYF. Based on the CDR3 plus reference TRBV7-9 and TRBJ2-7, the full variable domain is DTGVSQNPRHKITKRGQNVTFRCDPISEHNRLYWYRQTLGQGPEFLTYFQNEAQLEKSRLLSDRFSAERPKGSFSTLEIQRTEQGDSAMYLCSSSSRQGGPQRYEQYFGPGTRLTVT.